This is a list of T cell receptor beta chains from one sample in a study of cytomegalovirus exposure and HLA in healthy donors. Using immunoSEQ multiplex PCR, the repertoire was profiled, and TCRdb retains in-frame clones only, with some absent. This sample has about 240,000 clones, with around nine tenths found just once. Sample: PBMCs. The receptors were sampled from a man aged 18 to 29 in good health and CMV-seronegative. Both conserved end residues are part of each CDR3. The D gene is left open where the match is weak. Clone sizes are given selectively: once, few, many, or a class where the clone is expanded.

j_call v_call clone_size d_call cdr3_nt cdr3_aa
TRBJ2-3 TRBV29-1 - TRBD1 TGCAGCGCTCAAGGACAGGGAAGCACAGATACGCAGTATTTT CSAQGQGSTDTQYF
TRBJ1-2 TRBV28 few - TGTGCCAGCAGGGCTACACGGGGGTACACCTTC CASRATRGYTF
TRBJ2-7 TRBV28 - TRBD2 TGTGCCAGCACCTCGGCTAGCGGGGGTCTGGAGCAGTACTTC CASTSASGGLEQYF
TRBJ2-5 TRBV6-6 - TRBD1 TGTGCCAGCAGCATCCACCAGACAGGGGATGAGACCCAGTACTTC CASSIHQTGDETQYF
TRBJ1-4 TRBV7-2 - - TGTGCCAGCAGCTTAGTGGGGGGGAATGAAAAACTGTTTTTT CASSLVGGNEKLFF
TRBJ2-7 TRBV7-6 - - TGTGCCAGCAGCTTAGGGGAGTCCTACGAGCAGTACTTC CASSLGESYEQYF
TRBJ2-2 TRBV28 - - TGTGCCAGCAGTCCCCCATGGGAGCCGGGGGAGCTGTTTTTT CASSPPWEPGELFF
TRBJ2-1 TRBV28 once TRBD1 TGTGCCAGCAGTCCCTTTACAGGGGGCCTGTCCTCCTACAATGAGCAGTTCTTC CASSPFTGGLSSYNEQFF
TRBJ1-5 TRBV5-4 - - TGTGCCAGCAGCTTGGTGAGTTTTCCGGGGATGGCGACGAATCAGCCCCAGCATTTT CASSLVSFPGMATNQPQHF
TRBJ1-5 TRBV28 - TRBD1 TGTGCCAGCAGTCCGCGTACAGGGGGCGGTCAGCCCCAGCATTTT CASSPRTGGGQPQHF
TRBJ1-1 TRBV7-3 - - TGTGCCAGCAGCCCTAAGCGGGTTGCAGCTTTCTTT CASSPKRVAAFF
TRBJ2-1 TRBV29-1 - - TGCAGCGTTGTATTTCCTTGGAGGGTAACACACAATGAGCAGTTCTTC CSVVFPWRVTHNEQFF
TRBJ2-7 TRBV29-1 few - TGCAGCGTAACGACTCAGGGGACCCCCTACGAGCAGTACTTC CSVTTQGTPYEQYF
TRBJ2-7 TRBV7-9 - - TGTGCCAGCAGCTCGGCCCGGGCCAGGGGCTCCTACGAGCAGTACTTC CASSSARARGSYEQYF
TRBJ2-5 TRBV28 - TRBD2 TGTGCCAGCAGCTTCGGGGGGGCCGAAGAGACCCAGTACTTC CASSFGGAEETQYF
TRBJ1-2 TRBV28 - TRBD1 TGTGCCAGCAGCCGGGACAGACATGGCTACACCTTC CASSRDRHGYTF
TRBJ1-6 TRBV7-2 few - TGTGCCAGCAGCTTTTACTACGGGAATTCACCCCTCCACTTT CASSFYYGNSPLHF
TRBJ1-2 TRBV6-5 - - TGTGCCAGCAGGCGACAGAATGGGTATGGCTACACCTTC CASRRQNGYGYTF
TRBJ2-1 TRBV11-3 - TRBD2 TGTGCCAGCAGCTTGGGCCTAGCGGGTTTCAATGAGCAGTTCTTC CASSLGLAGFNEQFF
TRBJ2-1 TRBV7-2 - - TGTGCCAGCAGCCTTCAGGGAAAACAGTTCTTC CASSLQGKQFF
TRBJ1-5 TRBV11-2 - - TGTGCCAGCAGCTTAGGAGGGGGAGTGGGATATCAGCCCCAGCATTTT CASSLGGGVGYQPQHF
TRBJ1-6 TRBV27 - TRBD1 TGTGCCAGCAGCCTACAGGGGTACGGTTATAATTCACCCCTCCACTTT CASSLQGYGYNSPLHF
TRBJ2-7 TRBV18 - - TGTGCCAGCTCACCACTCGGGGAAGAGCAGTACTTC CASSPLGEEQYF
TRBJ2-2 TRBV4-2 - TRBD2 TGTGCCAGCAGCCAACTCTCTAGCGGGAGCACCGGGGAGCTGTTTTTT CASSQLSSGSTGELFF
TRBJ2-7 TRBV10-3 - TRBD1 TGTGCCATCTCACCGGGACAGGGTTACTCCTACGAGCAGTACTTC CAISPGQGYSYEQYF
TRBJ1-1 TRBV29-1 - - TGCAGCGTTGAGTTAACAGGGAGGGACACTGAAGCTTTCTTT CSVELTGRDTEAFF
TRBJ1-5 TRBV19 - - TGTGCCAGTAGTATATCAGGGATACTTCAGCCCCAGCATTTT CASSISGILQPQHF
TRBJ2-7 TRBV13 - - TGTGCCAGCAGCTTAGGTGCGGCGGGGGCTTCTCTCGAGCAGTACTTC CASSLGAAGASLEQYF
TRBJ2-7 TRBV7-2 few - TGTGCCAGCAGCTTGAGCGGAACCCCCTACGAGCAGTACTTC CASSLSGTPYEQYF
TRBJ2-1 TRBV9 - - TGTGCCAGCAGCGTAGGGGTCGTCGACGTTAGCCTCTCCTACAATGAGCAGTTCTTC CASSVGVVDVSLSYNEQFF
TRBJ2-1 TRBV7-8 - - TGTGCCAGCAGCTTAGTGAGTCATGAGCAGTTCTTC CASSLVSHEQFF
TRBJ2-7 TRBV2 - - TGTGCCAGTTACAAGGGACTGGACTCCTACGAGCAGTACTTC CASYKGLDSYEQYF
TRBJ2-7 TRBV10-3 - TRBD2 TGTGCCAGTTCGGGACTAGGCTACGAGCAGTACTTC CASSGLGYEQYF
TRBJ1-3 TRBV6-1 few - TGTGCCAGCAGTGAAGCGCATGGCGGCAGCTCTGGAAACACCATATATTTT CASSEAHGGSSGNTIYF
TRBJ1-1 TRBV6-5 - TRBD1 TGTGCCAGCAGTCTTCGGGACAGTGAAGCTTTCTTT CASSLRDSEAFF
TRBJ1-4 TRBV7-2 - TRBD1 TGTGCCAGCAGCGTAAACAGGGGCGAAAAACTGTTTTTT CASSVNRGEKLFF
TRBJ1-1 TRBV28 few TRBD1 TGTGCCAGCAGTCCCCCGGGGGACAGGGAAGCTTTCTTT CASSPPGDREAFF
TRBJ1-2 TRBV5-4 few TRBD1 TGTGCCAGCAGCCAAGCTCCAGGGGGCTATGGCTACACCTTC CASSQAPGGYGYTF
TRBJ2-2 TRBV5-5 once - TGTGCCAGCAGCTTGGGGCTAGCCTTTAACACCGGGGAGCTGTTTTTT CASSLGLAFNTGELFF
TRBJ2-7 TRBV28 - TRBD2 TGTGCCAGCAGTTTATCCCTGTCACTAGCGGGAGTGGGGGACGAGCAGTACTTC CASSLSLSLAGVGDEQYF
TRBJ2-2 TRBV5-4 - TRBD1 TGTGCCAGCAGCCCAGGGGGCGCGAGCACCGGGGAGCTGTTTTTT CASSPGGASTGELFF
TRBJ1-5 TRBV9 - - TGTGCCAGCAGCACTACCGGGACATTGTATCAGCCCCAGCATTTT CASSTTGTLYQPQHF
TRBJ1-1 TRBV27 - - TGTGCCAGCATGCCCGTCCCCCAGGGGACTGAAGCTTTCTTT CASMPVPQGTEAFF